This T cell receptor (beta chain) was retrieved from a study of blood T cell repertoires in COVID-19 (dated by TCRdb to 2020 to 2022). In the study overall: Samples covering the acute and convalescent phases of COVID-19 were provided by collaborators in the United States, Italy and Spain. The prospective study material was composed of cDNA or gDNA derived from T cells, B-cell-depleted T cells, or PBMCs. Deeply sampled blood TCRbeta repertoires from subjects exposed to, actively infected with, or recovered from COVID-19 were included in the dataset. A freely available public database, intended as a resource for researchers studying the immune response to SARS-CoV-2, is where the repertoires were released. Samples were obtained from the ongoing ImmuneRACE study (first 160 participants) and from 1,254 subjects provided by 6 global collaborators. The sample metadata nearly always contained a de-identified subject ID, COVID-19 status, age in years and sex. HLA class I and class II types, where available, came from metadata supplied by the sample provider rather than from assay-based typing. Findings and caveats that apply to the study as a whole: How much clinical and demographic metadata was included differed by source and by participant, and the metadata was provided uncurated.

A second Seattle source provided samples from volunteer blood donors who had recovered from COVID-19. The collaborating institutions used their own protocols to collect whole blood in K2EDTA tubes. For TCRbeta analysis, collaborators shipped samples in one of three forms: frozen whole blood, isolated PBMCs, or DNA extracted from either of those sample types. Comments on this clone: The specificity of this receptor is unknown. No much larger clone exists at a distance of one base, and base qualities are not known.

TCRbeta CDR3 regions were amplified from genomic DNA using the immunoSEQ Assay, a bias-controlled multiplex PCR. In the original analysis: The number of nucleated cells in each sample was estimated from the amplification of reference gene primers within the assay. To quantify the absolute abundance of each unique TCRbeta CDR3 rearrangement, sequence reads were collapsed and filtered. For each sample, productive Simpson clonality was calculated as the square root of Simpson's diversity index over productive rearrangements. TCRdb re-hosts the immuneACCESS table, in-frame sequences only. Its copies lack some clones; in the studies checked, an unresolved V gene accounts for under half of them, and the cause for the rest is not known. V and J calls and clone size are copied from that table; D and trimming were computed from the DNA. The table for this sample lists some 350,000 clones; roughly 89% of them were counted only once. The ten largest clones represent roughly 3.5% of the sample.

The CDR3, cysteine through phenylalanine, is 15 amino acids long. Only CDR3 DNA remains: 45 bases, in frame from the first base. CDR1 and CDR2, per the germline V gene, are SGHNT and YENEEA. Here V drops 5 bases and J drops 2 bases, and the junction holds 6 bases not matched to any gene. The receptor comes from a woman aged 18-29 years who had recovered from COVID-19. Material: peripheral blood. This receptor chain uses TRBV11-3 and TRBJ2-3, and TRBD2 matches 8 of the central bases. The nucleotides are TGTGCCAGCAGCCACCGGCGGGGGGACACAGATACGCAGTATTTT. The encoded protein is CASSHRRGDTDTQYF. This CDR3, with the reference TRBV11-3 and TRBJ2-3 proteins standing in past its ends, gives the full variable domain EAGVVQSPRYKIIEKKQPVAFWCNPISGHNTLYWYLQNLGQGPELLIRYENEEAVDDSQLPKDRFSAERLKGVDSTLKIQPAELGDSAVYLCASSHRRGDTDTQYFGPGTRLTVL.